The source of this T cell receptor (beta chain) is a study of blood T cell repertoires in COVID-19. Study summary: Samples taken during acute and convalescent COVID-19 were collected in the United States, Italy and Spain. The cDNA or gDNA used as material had been derived from T cells, B-cell-depleted T cells, or PBMCs.

In the original processing: The authors estimated nucleated cell counts from reference gene primer amplification. Produced via immunoSEQ multiplex PCR; TCRdb's table is partial and in-frame only. V and J calls and clone size are given by that table; D and trimming were obtained from the DNA. The sample records about 210,000 clones, almost 90% being singletons. The CDR3 length is 19 residues. Per germline, CDR1 SGHTA and CDR2 FQGNSA. J lost 7 bases, V lost 2 bases, and 19 bases had no gene match. The TCR sequence derives from a man aged 18 to 29 with active or convalescent COVID-19. Sequencing was performed on peripheral blood. V usage is TRBV7-2 and J usage is TRBJ2-5; 10 nucleotides match TRBD2. The CDR3 region has the DNA TGTGCCAGCAGCTTATTTCGTTTAGCTCTAGCGGGAGATCAGGGGACCCAGTACTTC. Translation: CASSLFRLALAGDQGTQYF.